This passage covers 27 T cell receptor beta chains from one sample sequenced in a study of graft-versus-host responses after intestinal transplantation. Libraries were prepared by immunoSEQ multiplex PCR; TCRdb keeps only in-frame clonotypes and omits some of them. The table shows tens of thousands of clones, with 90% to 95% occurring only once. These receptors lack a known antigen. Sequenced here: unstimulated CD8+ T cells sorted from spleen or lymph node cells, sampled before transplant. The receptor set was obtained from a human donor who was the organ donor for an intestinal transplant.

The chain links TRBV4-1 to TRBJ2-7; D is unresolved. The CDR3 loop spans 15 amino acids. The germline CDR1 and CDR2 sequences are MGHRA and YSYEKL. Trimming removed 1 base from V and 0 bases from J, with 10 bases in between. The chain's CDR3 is CASSQGHLGSYEQYF. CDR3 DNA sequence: TGCGCCAGCAGCCAAGGCCACCTGGGCTCCTACGAGCAGTACTTC.

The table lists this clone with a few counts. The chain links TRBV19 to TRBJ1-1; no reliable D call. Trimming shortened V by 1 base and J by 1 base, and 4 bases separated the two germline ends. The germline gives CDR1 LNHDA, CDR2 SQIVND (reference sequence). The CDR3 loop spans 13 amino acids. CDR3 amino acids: CASSIGQNTEAFF. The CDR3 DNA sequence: TGTGCCAGTAGTATAGGACAGAACACTGAAGCTTTCTTT.

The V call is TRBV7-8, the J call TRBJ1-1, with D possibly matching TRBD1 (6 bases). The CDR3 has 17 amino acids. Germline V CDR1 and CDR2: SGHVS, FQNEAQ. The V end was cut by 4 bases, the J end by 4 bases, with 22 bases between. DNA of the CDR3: TGTGCCAGCAGCTCCCTCCTTACAGGGTATAGGGTCACTGAAGCTTTCTTT. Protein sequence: CASSSLLTGYRVTEAFF.

CDR3 nucleotide sequence: TGTGCCAGCAGTTTATCAGGGCTGAACACTGAAGCTTTCTTT. Protein product: CASSLSGLNTEAFF. This rearrangement joins TRBV27 to TRBJ1-1; D remains unclear. The CDR3 runs to 14 residues. V gave up 0 bases and J gave up 0 bases, with 5 bases separating them. Germline lookup yields CDR1 MNHEY and CDR2 SMNVEV (reference sequence).

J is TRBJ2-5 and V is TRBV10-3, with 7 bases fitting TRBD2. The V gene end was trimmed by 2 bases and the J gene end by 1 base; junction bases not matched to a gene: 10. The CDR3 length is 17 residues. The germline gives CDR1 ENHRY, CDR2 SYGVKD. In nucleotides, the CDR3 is TGTGCCATCAGTGAGCCACCGGGGGGTACCCTCCAAGAGACCCAGTACTTC. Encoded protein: CAISEPPGGTLQETQYF.

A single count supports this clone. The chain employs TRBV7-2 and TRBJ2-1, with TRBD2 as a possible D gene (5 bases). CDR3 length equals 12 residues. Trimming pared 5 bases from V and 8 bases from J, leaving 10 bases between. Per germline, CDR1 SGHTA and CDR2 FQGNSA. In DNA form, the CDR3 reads TGTGCCAGCAGCCCGGGGAACCATGAGCAGTTCTTC. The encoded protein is CASSPGNHEQFF.

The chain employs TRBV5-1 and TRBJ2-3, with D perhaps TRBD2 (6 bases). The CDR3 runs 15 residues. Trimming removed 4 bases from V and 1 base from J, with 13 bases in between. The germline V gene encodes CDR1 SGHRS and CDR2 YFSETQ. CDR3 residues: CASSDGTGGTDTQYF. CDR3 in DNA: TGCGCCAGCAGCGACGGGACGGGGGGCACAGATACGCAGTATTTT.

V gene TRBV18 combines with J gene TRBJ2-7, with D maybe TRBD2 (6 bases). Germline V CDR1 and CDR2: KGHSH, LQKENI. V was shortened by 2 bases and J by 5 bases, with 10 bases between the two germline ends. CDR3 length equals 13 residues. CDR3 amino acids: CASSPSGGDEQYF. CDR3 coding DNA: TGTGCCAGCTCACCATCCGGAGGGGACGAGCAGTACTTC.

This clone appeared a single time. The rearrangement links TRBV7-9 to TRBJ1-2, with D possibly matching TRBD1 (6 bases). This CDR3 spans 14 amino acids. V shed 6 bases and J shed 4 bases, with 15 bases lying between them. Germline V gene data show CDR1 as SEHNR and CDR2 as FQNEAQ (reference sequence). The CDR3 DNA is TGTGCCAGCAGTCCTCCGGGACATATCTATGGCTACACCTTC. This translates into CASSPPGHIYGYTF.

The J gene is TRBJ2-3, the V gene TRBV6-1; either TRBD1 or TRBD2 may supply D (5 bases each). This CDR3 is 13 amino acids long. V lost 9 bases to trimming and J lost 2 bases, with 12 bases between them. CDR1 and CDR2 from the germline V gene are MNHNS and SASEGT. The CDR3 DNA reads TGTGCCAGTCTCCTAGGGACCACAGATACGCAGTATTTT. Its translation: CASLLGTTDTQYF.

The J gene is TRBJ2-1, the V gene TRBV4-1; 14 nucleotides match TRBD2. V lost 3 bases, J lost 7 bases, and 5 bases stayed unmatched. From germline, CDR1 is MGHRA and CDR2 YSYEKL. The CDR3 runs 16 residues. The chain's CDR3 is CASSQTGLAGENEQFF. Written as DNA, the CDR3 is TGCGCCAGCAGCCAGACGGGACTAGCGGGGGAAAATGAGCAGTTCTTC.

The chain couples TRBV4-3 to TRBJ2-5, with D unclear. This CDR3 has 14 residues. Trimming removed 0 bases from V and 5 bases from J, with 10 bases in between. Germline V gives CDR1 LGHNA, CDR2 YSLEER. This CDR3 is CASSQDRVGETQYF. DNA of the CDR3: TGCGCCAGCAGCCAAGATCGGGTCGGCGAGACCCAGTACTTC.

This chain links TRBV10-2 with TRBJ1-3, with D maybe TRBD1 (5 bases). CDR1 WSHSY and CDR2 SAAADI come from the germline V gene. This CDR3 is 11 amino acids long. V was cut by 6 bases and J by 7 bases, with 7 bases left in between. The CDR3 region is CASSWGNTIYF. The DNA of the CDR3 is TGCGCCAGCAGCTGGGGGAACACCATATATTTT.

In DNA form, the CDR3 reads TGTGCCAGTAGTAGCACACCTTTCTCCTACGAGCAGTACTTC. As protein: CASSSTPFSYEQYF. The rearrangement joins TRBV19 to TRBJ2-7; no clear D gene. Looked up from germline, CDR1 is LNHDA and CDR2 is SQIVND (reference sequence). This CDR3 region has 14 residues. V dropped 4 bases and J dropped 0 bases, with 10 bases sitting between them.

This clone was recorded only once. CDR3 amino acids: CASSFTGRTEAFF. The CDR3 region has the DNA TGTGCCAGCAGTTTCACAGGGAGGACTGAAGCTTTCTTT. V usage is TRBV27 and J usage is TRBJ1-1; TRBD1 is a possible D gene (6 bases). This CDR3 is built from 13 residues. CDR1 and CDR2 (germline): MNHEY, SMNVEV (reference sequence). Trimming left V 3 bases short and J 5 bases short, with 10 bases between.

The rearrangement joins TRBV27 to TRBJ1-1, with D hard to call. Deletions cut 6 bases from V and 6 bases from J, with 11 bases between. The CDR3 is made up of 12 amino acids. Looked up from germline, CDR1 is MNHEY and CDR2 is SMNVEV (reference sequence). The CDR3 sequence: CASSPPGSEAFF. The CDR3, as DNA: TGTGCCAGCAGCCCCCCGGGGTCTGAAGCTTTCTTT.

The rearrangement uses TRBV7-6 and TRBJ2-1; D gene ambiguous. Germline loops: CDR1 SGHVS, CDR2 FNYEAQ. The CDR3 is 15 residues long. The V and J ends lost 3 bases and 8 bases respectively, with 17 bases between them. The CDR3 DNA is TGTGCCAGCAGCTTCCCCGTCGCCATCAGCGATGAGCAGTTCTTC. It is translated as CASSFPVAISDEQFF. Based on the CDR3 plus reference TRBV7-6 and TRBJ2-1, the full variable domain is GAGVSQSPRYKVTKRGQDVALRCDPISGHVSLYWYRQALGQGPEFLTYFNYEAQQDKSGLPNDRFSAERPEGSISTLTIQRTEQRDSAMYRCASSFPVAISDEQFFGPGTRLTVL.

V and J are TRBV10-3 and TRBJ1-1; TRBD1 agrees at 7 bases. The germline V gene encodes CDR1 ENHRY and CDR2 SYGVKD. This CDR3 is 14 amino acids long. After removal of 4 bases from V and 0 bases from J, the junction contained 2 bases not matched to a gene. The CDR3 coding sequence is TGTGCCATCAGTGCGGACAGGTTGAACACTGAAGCTTTCTTT. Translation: CAISADRLNTEAFF.

In DNA form, the CDR3 reads TGTGCCACCGGGACGGCCAGCTCTGGGGCCAACGTCCTGACTTTC. It codes for CATGTASSGANVLTF. The V call is TRBV6-5, the J call TRBJ2-6; possibly TRBD1 or TRBD2 for D (5 bases each). V lost 10 bases and J lost 0, with 13 bases in between. The CDR3 extends over 15 amino acids. From germline, CDR1 is MNHEY and CDR2 SVGAGI.

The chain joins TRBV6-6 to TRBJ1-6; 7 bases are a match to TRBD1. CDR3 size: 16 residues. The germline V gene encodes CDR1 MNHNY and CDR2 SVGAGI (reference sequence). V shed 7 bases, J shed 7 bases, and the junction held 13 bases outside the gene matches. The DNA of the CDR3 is TGTGCCAGCATCAAACCTGGGCCAGGGGGGAATTCACCCCTCCACTTT. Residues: CASIKPGPGGNSPLHF.

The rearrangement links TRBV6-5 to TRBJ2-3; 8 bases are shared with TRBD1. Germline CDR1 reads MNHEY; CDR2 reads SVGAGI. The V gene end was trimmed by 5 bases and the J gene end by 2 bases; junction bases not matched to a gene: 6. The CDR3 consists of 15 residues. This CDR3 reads CASSLTGGYTDTQYF. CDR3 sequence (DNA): TGTGCCAGCAGTCTTACAGGGGGATACACAGATACGCAGTATTTT.

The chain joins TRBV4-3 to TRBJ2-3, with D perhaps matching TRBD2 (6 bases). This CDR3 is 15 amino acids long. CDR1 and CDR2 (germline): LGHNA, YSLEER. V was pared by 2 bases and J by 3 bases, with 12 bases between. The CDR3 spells CASSQRGGETDTQYF. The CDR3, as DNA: TGCGCCAGCAGCCAAAGAGGCGGGGAGACAGATACGCAGTATTTT.

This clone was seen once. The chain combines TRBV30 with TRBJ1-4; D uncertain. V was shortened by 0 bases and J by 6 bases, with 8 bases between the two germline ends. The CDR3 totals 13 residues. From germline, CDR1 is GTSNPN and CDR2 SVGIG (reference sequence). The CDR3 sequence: CAWSVGWDEKLFF. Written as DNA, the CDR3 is TGTGCCTGGAGTGTCGGATGGGATGAAAAACTGTTTTTT.

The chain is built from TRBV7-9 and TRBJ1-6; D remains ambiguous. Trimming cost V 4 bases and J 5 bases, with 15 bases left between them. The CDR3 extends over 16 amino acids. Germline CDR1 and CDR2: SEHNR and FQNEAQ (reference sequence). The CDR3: CASSYSEGMNNSPLHF. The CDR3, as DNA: TGTGCCAGCAGCTATTCAGAGGGTATGAATAATTCACCCCTCCACTTT.

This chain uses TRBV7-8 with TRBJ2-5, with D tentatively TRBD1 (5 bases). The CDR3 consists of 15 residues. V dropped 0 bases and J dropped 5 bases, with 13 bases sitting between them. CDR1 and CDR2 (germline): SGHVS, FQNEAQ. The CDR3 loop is CASSLALGVWETQYF. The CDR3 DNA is TGTGCCAGCAGCTTAGCGTTAGGGGTATGGGAGACCCAGTACTTC.

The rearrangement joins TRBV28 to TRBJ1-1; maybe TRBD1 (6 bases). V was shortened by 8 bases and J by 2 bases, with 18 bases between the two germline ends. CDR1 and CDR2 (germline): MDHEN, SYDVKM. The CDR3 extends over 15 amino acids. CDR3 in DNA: TGTGCCAGCGAAGTTGGGACACTGGGTAACACTGAAGCTTTCTTT. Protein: CASEVGTLGNTEAFF.

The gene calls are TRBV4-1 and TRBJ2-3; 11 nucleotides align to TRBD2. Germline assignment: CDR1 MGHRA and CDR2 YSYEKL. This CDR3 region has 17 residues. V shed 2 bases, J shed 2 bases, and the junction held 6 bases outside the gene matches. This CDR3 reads CASSQFLAGGNTDTQYF. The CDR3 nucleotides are TGCGCCAGCAGCCAATTTCTAGCGGGGGGCAACACAGATACGCAGTATTTT.